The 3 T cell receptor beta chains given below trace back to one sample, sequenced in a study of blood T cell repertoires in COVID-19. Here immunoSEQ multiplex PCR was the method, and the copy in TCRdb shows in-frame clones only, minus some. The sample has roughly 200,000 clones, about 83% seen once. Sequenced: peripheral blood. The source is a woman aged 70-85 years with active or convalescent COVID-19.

CDR3 bases: TGTGCCAGCAGCTCAATCGGGCGGGGCATGGTCGGGGAGCTGTTTTTT. The encoded protein is CASSSIGRGMVGELFF. V gene TRBV14 combines with J gene TRBJ2-2; TRBD2 is a possible D gene (6 bases). V gave up 5 bases and J gave up 7 bases, with 20 bases separating them. Germline V gene lookup returns CDR1 SGHDN and CDR2 FVKESK. CDR3 size: 16 residues.

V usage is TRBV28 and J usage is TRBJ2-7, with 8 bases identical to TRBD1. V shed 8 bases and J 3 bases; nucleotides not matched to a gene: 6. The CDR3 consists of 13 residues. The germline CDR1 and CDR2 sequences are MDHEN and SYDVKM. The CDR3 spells CASQGATFYEQYF. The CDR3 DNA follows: TGTGCCAGCCAGGGGGCCACCTTCTACGAGCAGTACTTC.

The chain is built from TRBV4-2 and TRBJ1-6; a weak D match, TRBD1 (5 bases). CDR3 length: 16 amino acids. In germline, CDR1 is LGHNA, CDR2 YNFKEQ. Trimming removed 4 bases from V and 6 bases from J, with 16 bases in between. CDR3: CASSRPRSGGNSPLHF. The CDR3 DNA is TGTGCCAGCAGCCGCCCCCGGTCGGGGGGTAATTCACCCCTCCACTTT.